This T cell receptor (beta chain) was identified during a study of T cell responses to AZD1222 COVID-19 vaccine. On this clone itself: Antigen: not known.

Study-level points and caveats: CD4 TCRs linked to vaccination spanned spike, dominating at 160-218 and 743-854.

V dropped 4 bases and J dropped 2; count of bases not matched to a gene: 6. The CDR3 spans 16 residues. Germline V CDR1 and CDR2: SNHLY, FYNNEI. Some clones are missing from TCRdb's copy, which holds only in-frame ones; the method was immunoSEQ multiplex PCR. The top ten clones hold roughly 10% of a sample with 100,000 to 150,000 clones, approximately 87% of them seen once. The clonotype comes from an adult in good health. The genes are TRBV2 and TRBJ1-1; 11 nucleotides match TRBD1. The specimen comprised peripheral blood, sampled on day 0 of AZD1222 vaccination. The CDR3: CASSARTGGANTEAFF. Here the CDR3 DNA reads TGTGCCAGCAGTGCCAGGACAGGGGGCGCCAACACTGAAGCTTTCTTT.